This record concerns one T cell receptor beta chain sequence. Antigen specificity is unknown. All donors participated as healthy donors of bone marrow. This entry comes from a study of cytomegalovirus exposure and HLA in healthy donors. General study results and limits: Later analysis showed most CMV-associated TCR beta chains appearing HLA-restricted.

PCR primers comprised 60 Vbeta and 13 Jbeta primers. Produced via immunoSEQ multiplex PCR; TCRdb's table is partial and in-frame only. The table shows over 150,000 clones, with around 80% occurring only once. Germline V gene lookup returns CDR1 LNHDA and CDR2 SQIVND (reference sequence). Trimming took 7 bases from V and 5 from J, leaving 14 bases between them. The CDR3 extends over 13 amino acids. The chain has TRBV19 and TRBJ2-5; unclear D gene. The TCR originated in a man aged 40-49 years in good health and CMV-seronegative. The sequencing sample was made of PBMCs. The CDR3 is CASTPPHGETQYF. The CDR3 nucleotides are TGTGCCAGTACCCCTCCCCACGGGGAGACCCAGTACTTC.